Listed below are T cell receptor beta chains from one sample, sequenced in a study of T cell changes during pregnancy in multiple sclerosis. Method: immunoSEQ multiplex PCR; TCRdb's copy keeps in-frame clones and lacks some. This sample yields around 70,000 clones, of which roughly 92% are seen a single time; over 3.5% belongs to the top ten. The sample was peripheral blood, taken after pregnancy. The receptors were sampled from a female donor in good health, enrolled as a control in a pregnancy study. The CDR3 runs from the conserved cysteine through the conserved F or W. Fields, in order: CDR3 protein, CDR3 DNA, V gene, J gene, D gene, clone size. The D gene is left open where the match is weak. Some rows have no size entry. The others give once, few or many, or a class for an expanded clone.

CDR3aa: CASSLGLAREQYF
CDR3nt: TGTGCCAGCAGCTTAGGACTAGCGAGGGAGCAGTACTTC
v_gene: TRBV7-2
j_gene: TRBJ2-7
d_gene: TRBD2
abundance: NA

CDR3aa: CASSLAMEGGEKLFF
CDR3nt: TGTGCCAGCAGCCTTGCGATGGAGGGGGGGGAAAAACTGTTTTTT
v_gene: TRBV6-6
j_gene: TRBJ1-4
d_gene: NA
abundance: NA

CDR3aa: CASSARAGGETQYF
CDR3nt: TGTGCCAGCAGCGCCCGGGCAGGGGGGGAGACCCAGTACTTC
v_gene: TRBV7-2
j_gene: TRBJ2-5
d_gene: NA
abundance: NA

CDR3aa: CASSVVTGGLAEQYF
CDR3nt: TGTGCCAGCAGCGTAGTTACGGGAGGGCTCGCCGAGCAGTACTTC
v_gene: TRBV9
j_gene: TRBJ2-7
d_gene: TRBD2
abundance: NA

CDR3aa: CASSLALAGPGGTQYF
CDR3nt: TGTGCCAGCAGTTTAGCACTAGCGGGGCCCGGTGGTACGCAGTATTTT
v_gene: TRBV28
j_gene: TRBJ2-3
d_gene: TRBD2
abundance: NA

CDR3aa: CASSQQQEREYF
CDR3nt: TGTGCCAGCAGCCAACAACAGGAAAGGGAGTACTTC
v_gene: TRBV27
j_gene: TRBJ2-7
d_gene: NA
abundance: NA

CDR3aa: CASSLGQGAWEQYF
CDR3nt: TGTGCCAGCAGCTTGGGACAGGGGGCATGGGAGCAGTACTTC
v_gene: TRBV7-9
j_gene: TRBJ2-7
d_gene: TRBD1
abundance: once

CDR3aa: CASSDTRGGELFF
CDR3nt: TGTGCCAGCAGTGACACCCGGGGGGGGGAGCTGTTTTTT
v_gene: TRBV6-4
j_gene: TRBJ2-2
d_gene: NA
abundance: NA

CDR3aa: CASSSTGGRENLEQFF
CDR3nt: TGTGCCAGCAGCTCGACGGGGGGGCGGGAGAATTTGGAGCAGTTCTTC
v_gene: TRBV5-6
j_gene: TRBJ2-1
d_gene: TRBD2
abundance: once

CDR3aa: CASSEQGAATEAFF
CDR3nt: TGCGCCAGCAGTGAACAGGGGGCCGCCACTGAAGCTTTCTTT
v_gene: TRBV10-1
j_gene: TRBJ1-1
d_gene: TRBD1
abundance: NA

CDR3aa: CASSPGTEHSPLHF
CDR3nt: TGCGCCAGCAGCCCGGGGACAGAGCATTCACCCCTCCACTTT
v_gene: TRBV5-1
j_gene: TRBJ1-6
d_gene: TRBD1
abundance: NA